This T cell receptor beta chain came from a study of early T cells in non-severe SARS-CoV-2 infection. In the study overall: Sequencing was performed on bulk RNA from unsorted whole blood, leaving chains unpaired. Overall study findings and caveats: Matching with VDJdb favored anti-spike CD8 responses (missing private and CD4 specificities).

Germline CDR1 reads LNHDA; CDR2 reads SQIVND (reference sequence). The CDR3 covers 14 residues. Trimming stripped 6 bases from V and 8 bases from J, with 19 bases between. This clonotype is deemed medium-sized. Its antigen remains unknown. cDNA molecules, individually, were tagged with unique molecular identifiers. From the 5' RACE reads, TCRdb called clonotypes with MiXCR, one entry per CDR3 protein. The repertoire consists of fewer than 35,000 distinct CDR3 sequences, with around 6% occurring once and the leading ten covering 10% to 15%. The rearrangement links TRBV19 to TRBJ1-2, with D possibly matching TRBD1 (5 bases). This TCR derives from an adult who was a healthcare worker with PCR-confirmed SARS-CoV-2 infection or an uninfected control (not recorded which). Material for sequencing was whole blood. The CDR3 loop reads CASSSGGTDRGYTF. CDR3 in DNA: TGTGCCAGTAGCTCGGGGGGGACCGACCGCGGCTACACCTTC.